This T cell receptor beta chain was sequenced in a study of blood T cell repertoires in COVID-19. CDR1 ENHRY and CDR2 SYGVKD come from the germline V gene. V lost 6 bases and J 0 bases, leaving 14 bases between the germline ends. The CDR3 length is 15 residues. Per the authors' pipeline: Amplification of reference gene primers provided the estimated nucleated cell counts. The repertoire was sequenced with immunoSEQ multiplex PCR; TCRdb's copy has only in-frame clones and lacks some. V, J and clone size are those of that table, while D and trimming were read from the DNA. The profile shows more than 110,000 clones, about 77% of them singletons. This clone was observed once.

The chain has TRBV10-3 and TRBJ1-2, with a possible D match to TRBD1 (6 bases). Sequences were obtained from peripheral blood. This sequence was found in a woman in her fifties or sixties with active or convalescent COVID-19. CDR3 protein: CAISEPRDTNYGYTF. CDR3 DNA sequence: TGTGCCATCAGCGAGCCCCGGGACACTAACTATGGCTACACCTTC.